This T cell receptor (beta chain) is from a study of OX40 agonist ivuxolimab in advanced cancers. General study points: Partial responders dosed at 0.1-3.0 mg/kg displayed clonal expansion ranking among the lowest.

Assay: immunoSEQ multiplex PCR; the TCRdb copy retains only in-frame clones and omits some. The table shows about 79,000 clones, with 70% to 85% occurring only once. The cohort excluded patients with autoimmune disease history or systemic immunosuppression. The length of the CDR3 is 17 residues. Germline V CDR1 and CDR2: SGHTA, FQGTGA. The germline V and J ends were trimmed by 5 bases and 0 bases, with 16 bases remaining between them. Details on this clone: What it binds is not known.

Material: CD4+ or CD8+ T cells sorted from blood, obtained in a trial of the OX40 agonist ivuxolimab. This chain joins TRBV7-3 and TRBJ2-2; TRBD1 is a possible D gene (7 bases). The TCR was taken from an adult with an advanced solid tumor such as melanoma, head and neck, liver or kidney cancer. CDR3 sequence reads: CASSPDREAANTGELFF. The CDR3 DNA reads TGTGCCAGCAGCCCAGACAGGGAGGCTGCGAACACCGGGGAGCTGTTTTTT. The full variable domain, with the rest looked up from reference TRBV7-3 and TRBJ2-2, is GAGVSQTPSNKVTEKGKYVELRCDPISGHTALYWYRQSLGQGPEFLIYFQGTGAADDSGLPNDRFFAVRPEGSVSTLKIQRTERGDSAVYLCASSPDREAANTGELFFGEGSRLTVL.